This T cell receptor beta chain was sequenced in a study of radiation and T cells in renal cell carcinoma. CDR1 is MNHNS and CDR2 is SASEGT in the germline V gene. The CDR3 contains 15 residues. V was shortened by 5 bases and J by 6 bases, with 17 bases between the two germline ends. Time point: baseline pretreatment blood. Treatment specified: 15 Gy SBRT to primary tumor, nephrectomy 4 weeks later. Blood was sampled at baseline, 2 weeks and 4 weeks after SBRT. This renal cell carcinoma was of the clear cell type. The study, taken as a whole, reports: Baseline intratumoral clonotype presence is unknown without pretreatment biopsies. From baseline, blood top tumor clonotypes peaked at 2 weeks post-radiation.

This clone was detected once. The target antigen is unknown. Profiled with immunoSEQ multiplex PCR; TCRdb holds only in-frame clones, not every one. The profile shows around 94,000 clones, about 86% of them singletons. Here the sequenced sample was blood, taken from a patient whose treatment included radiotherapy and nephrectomy. This clonotype was sampled from a man aged 50 to 60 with renal cell carcinoma. J is TRBJ1-5 and V is TRBV6-1; maybe TRBD1 (5 bases). This CDR3 reads CASSPSGIELQPQHF. The CDR3 DNA is TGTGCCAGCAGTCCCTCAGGGATAGAACTTCAGCCCCAGCATTTT.